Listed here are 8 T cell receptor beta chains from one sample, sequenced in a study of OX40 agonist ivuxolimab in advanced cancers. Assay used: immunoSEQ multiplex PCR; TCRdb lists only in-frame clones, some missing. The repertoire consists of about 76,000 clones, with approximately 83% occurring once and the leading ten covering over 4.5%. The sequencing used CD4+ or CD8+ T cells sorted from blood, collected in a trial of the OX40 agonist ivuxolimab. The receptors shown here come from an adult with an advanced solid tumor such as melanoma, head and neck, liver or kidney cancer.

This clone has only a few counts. The CDR3: CASSPPPSGRGEQFF. For the CDR3, the DNA is TGCGCCAGCAGCCCGCCCCCTAGCGGGAGGGGTGAGCAGTTCTTC. The rearrangement uses TRBV5-1 and TRBJ2-1; 12 nucleotides match TRBD2. Per germline, CDR1 SGHRS and CDR2 YFSETQ. This CDR3 is 15 amino acids long. With 4 bases clipped from V and 9 bases from J, the junction kept 8 bases outside the gene matches.

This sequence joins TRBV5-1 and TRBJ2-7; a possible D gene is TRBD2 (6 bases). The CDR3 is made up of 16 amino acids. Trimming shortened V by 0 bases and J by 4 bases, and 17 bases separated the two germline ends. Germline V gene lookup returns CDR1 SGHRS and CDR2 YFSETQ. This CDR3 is CASSLESGTRGYEQYF. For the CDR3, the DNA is TGCGCCAGCAGCTTGGAATCCGGGACTCGAGGTTACGAGCAGTACTTC.

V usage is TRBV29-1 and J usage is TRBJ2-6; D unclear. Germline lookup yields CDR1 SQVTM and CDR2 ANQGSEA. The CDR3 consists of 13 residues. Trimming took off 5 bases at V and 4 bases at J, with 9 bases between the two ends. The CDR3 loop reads CSVITPGANVLTF. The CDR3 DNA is TGCAGCGTTATCACCCCCGGGGCCAACGTCCTGACTTTC.

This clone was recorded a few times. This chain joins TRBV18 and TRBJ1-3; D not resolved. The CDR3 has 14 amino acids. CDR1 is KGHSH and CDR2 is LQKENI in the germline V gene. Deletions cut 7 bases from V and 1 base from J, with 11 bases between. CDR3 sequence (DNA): TGTGCCAGCTTAGTCCCGGAGTCTGGAAACACCATATATTTT. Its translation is CASLVPESGNTIYF.

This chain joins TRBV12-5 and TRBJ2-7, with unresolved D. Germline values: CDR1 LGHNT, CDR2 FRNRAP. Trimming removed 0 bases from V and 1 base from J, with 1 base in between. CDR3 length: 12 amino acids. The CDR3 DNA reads TGTGCTAGTGGTTTGGTTTCCTACGAGCAGTACTTC. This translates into CASGLVSYEQYF.

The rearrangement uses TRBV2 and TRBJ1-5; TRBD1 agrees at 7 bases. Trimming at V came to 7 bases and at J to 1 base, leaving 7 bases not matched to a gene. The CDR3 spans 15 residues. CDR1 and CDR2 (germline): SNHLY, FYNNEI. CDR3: CASKLQGMSNQPQHF. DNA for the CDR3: TGTGCCAGCAAACTACAGGGGATGAGCAATCAGCCCCAGCATTTT. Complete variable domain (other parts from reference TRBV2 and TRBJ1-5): EPEVTQTPSHQVTQMGQEVILRCVPISNHLYFYWYRQILGQKVEFLVSFYNNEISEKSEIFDDQFSVERPDGSNFTLKIRSTKLEDSAMYFCASKLQGMSNQPQHFGDGTRLSIL.

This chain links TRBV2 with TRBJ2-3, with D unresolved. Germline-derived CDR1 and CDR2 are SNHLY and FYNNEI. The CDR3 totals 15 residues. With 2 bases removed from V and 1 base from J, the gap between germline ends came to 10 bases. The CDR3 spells CASSEMGSRTDTQYF. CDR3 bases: TGTGCCAGCAGTGAAATGGGGTCACGCACAGATACGCAGTATTTT.

As DNA, the CDR3 is TGTGCCAGCAGCCCCGATGGAAACACGCAGTATTTT. This translates into CASSPDGNTQYF. The chain uses TRBV7-2 and TRBJ2-3; D gene unclear. V lost 5 bases and J lost 9, with 12 bases in between. Germline V gives CDR1 SGHTA, CDR2 FQGNSA. The CDR3 length is 12 residues.